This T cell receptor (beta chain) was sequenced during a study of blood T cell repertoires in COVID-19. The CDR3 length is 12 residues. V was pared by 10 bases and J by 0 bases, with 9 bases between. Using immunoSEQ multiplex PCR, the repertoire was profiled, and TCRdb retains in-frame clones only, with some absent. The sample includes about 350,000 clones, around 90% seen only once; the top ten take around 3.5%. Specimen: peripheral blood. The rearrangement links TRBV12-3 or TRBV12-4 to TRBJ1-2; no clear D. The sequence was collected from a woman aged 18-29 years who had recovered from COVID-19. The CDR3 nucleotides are TGTGCCACGCCGACATCTAACTATGGCTACACCTTC. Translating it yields CATPTSNYGYTF.